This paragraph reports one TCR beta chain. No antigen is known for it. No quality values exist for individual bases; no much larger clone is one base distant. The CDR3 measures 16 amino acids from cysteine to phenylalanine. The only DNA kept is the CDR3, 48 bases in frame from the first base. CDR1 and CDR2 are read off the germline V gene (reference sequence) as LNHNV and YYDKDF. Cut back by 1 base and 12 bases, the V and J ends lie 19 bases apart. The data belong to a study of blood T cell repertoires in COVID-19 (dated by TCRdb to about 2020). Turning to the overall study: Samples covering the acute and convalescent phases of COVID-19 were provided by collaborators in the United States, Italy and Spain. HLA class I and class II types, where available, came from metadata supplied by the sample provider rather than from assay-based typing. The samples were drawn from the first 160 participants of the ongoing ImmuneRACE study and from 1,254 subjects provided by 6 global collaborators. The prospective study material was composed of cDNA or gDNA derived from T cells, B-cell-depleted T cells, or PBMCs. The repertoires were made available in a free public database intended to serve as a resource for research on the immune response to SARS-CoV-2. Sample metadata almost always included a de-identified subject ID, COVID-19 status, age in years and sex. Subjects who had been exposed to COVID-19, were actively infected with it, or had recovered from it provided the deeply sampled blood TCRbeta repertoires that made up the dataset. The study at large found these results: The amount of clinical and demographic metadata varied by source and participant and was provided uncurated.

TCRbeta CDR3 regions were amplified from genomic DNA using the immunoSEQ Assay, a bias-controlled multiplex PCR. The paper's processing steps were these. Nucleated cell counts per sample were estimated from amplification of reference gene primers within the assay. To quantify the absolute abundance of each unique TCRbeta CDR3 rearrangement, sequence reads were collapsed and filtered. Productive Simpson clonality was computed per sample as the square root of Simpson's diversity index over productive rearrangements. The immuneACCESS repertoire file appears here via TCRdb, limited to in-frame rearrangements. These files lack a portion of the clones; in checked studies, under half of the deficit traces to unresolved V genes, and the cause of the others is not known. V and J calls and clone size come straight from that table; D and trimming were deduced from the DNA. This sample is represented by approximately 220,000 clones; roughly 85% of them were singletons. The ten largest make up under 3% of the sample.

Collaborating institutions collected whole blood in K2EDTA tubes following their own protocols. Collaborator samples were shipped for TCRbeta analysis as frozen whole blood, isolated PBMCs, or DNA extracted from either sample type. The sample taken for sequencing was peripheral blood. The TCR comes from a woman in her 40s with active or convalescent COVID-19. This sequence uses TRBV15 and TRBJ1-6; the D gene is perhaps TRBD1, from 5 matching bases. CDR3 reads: CATSRGPGGFEKPLHF. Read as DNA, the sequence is TGTGCCACCAGCAGAGGGCCGGGGGGATTTGAGAAACCCCTCCACTTT.